These 32 T cell receptor beta chains came from one sample sequenced in a study of identical twins. Each CDR3 protein gets one entry after TCRdb re-called the 5' RACE reads with MiXCR. The sample comprises roughly 700,000 distinct CDR3 sequences, under 9% of which are singletons, and approximately 0.96% rests with the top ten. The data also belong to a second study, concerning yellow fever vaccine responses in identical twins.

The specimen sequenced was PBMCs. These receptors were obtained from a woman in her late teens or twenties in good health.

This clonotype was seen repeatedly, ten times or more. This chain connects TRBV29-1 to TRBJ1-1, with 7 bases matching TRBD1. Looked up from germline, CDR1 is SQVTM and CDR2 is ANQGSEA. J lost 8 bases, V lost 3 bases, and 9 bases had no gene match. The CDR3 is 13 residues long. CDR3 region: CSVEYTGEVEAFF. The CDR3 nucleotides read TGCAGCGTTGAGTATACAGGGGAAGTGGAAGCTTTCTTT.

This clonotype turned up a few times. The chain employs TRBV9 and TRBJ2-5; TRBD2 agrees at 8 bases. In germline, CDR1 is SGDLS, CDR2 YYNGEE. Unmatched junction bases numbered 9, after V lost 0 bases and J lost 5 bases. The CDR3 is 16 residues long. In DNA, the CDR3 is TGTGCCAGCAGCGTAGCAGCGGGAGCGTGGTGGGAGACCCAGTACTTC. It is translated as CASSVAAGAWWETQYF.

The table lists this clonotype with many counts. The J gene is TRBJ2-1, the V gene TRBV14; TRBD2 might be the D (5 bases). CDR1 and CDR2 from the germline V gene are SGHDN and FVKESK. V shed 2 bases and J shed 0 bases, with 11 bases lying between them. This CDR3 is built from 16 residues. This chain's CDR3 is CASSQFERSSYNEQFF. DNA for the CDR3: TGTGCCAGCAGCCAATTTGAGCGGAGCTCCTACAATGAGCAGTTCTTC.

This clonotype has more than one count but fewer than ten. The rearrangement links TRBV27 to TRBJ2-7, with D unresolved. In germline, CDR1 is MNHEY, CDR2 SMNVEV (reference sequence). The CDR3 totals 11 residues. The ends were cut back, 7 bases at V and 4 bases at J, with 8 bases in the middle. DNA for the CDR3: TGTGCCAGCACTCCATTATACGAGCAGTACTTC. Its translation is CASTPLYEQYF.

This clonotype was counted ten times or more. Here the CDR3 DNA reads TGCAGCGTTGAAACAGAAGCCATAGAGAGAGATGAAAAACTGTTTTTT. Amino acids: CSVETEAIERDEKLFF. This chain joins TRBV29-1 and TRBJ1-4; the D is unclear. Trimming removed 2 bases at V and 6 bases at J, with 19 bases between. The CDR3 sequence is 16 residues long. Germline CDR1 and CDR2: SQVTM and ANQGSEA.

The CDR3 bases are TGTGCCAGCAGCTTAGGAAGGGGCGCCGCAGATACGCAGTATTTT. This codes for CASSLGRGAADTQYF. The chain uses TRBV7-9 and TRBJ2-3, with D possibly being TRBD1 (5 bases). The CDR3 loop spans 15 amino acids. The germline CDR1 and CDR2 sequences are SEHNR and FQNEAQ (reference sequence). V lost 1 base to trimming and J lost 4 bases, with 12 bases between them. The full variable domain, rest sourced from reference TRBV7-9 and TRBJ2-3, is DTGVSQNPRHKITKRGQNVTFRCDPISEHNRLYWYRQTLGQGPEFLTYFQNEAQLEKSRLLSDRFSAERPKGSFSTLEIQRTEQGDSAMYLCASSLGRGAADTQYFGPGTRLTVL.

This clonotype was picked up a small number of times. V gene TRBV27 combines with J gene TRBJ2-1; D is perhaps TRBD1 (5 bases). Per the germline V gene, CDR1 is MNHEY and CDR2 is SMNVEV (reference sequence). The germline V and J ends were trimmed by 8 bases and 9 bases, with 20 bases remaining between them. CDR3 length: 14 amino acids. The DNA of the CDR3 is TGTGCCAGCCTGGACATACTTTACTCTGGTGAGCAGTTCTTC. Its translation: CASLDILYSGEQFF.

This clonotype came up many times. The chain links TRBV6-2 or TRBV6-3 to TRBJ2-3; 11 nucleotides match TRBD2. This CDR3 spans 18 amino acids. In germline, CDR1 is MNHEY, CDR2 SVGEGT. V shed 7 bases and J 4 bases; nucleotides not matched to a gene: 16. CDR3 in amino acids: CASKLRGLAEAGADTQYF. The CDR3 DNA sequence: TGTGCCAGCAAGTTACGGGGACTAGCGGAAGCGGGAGCAGATACGCAGTATTTT.

This chain connects TRBV27 to TRBJ2-1, with 8 bases lining up with TRBD2. CDR1 is MNHEY, CDR2 SMNVEV, per germline (reference sequence). There are 17 residues in the CDR3. Trimming removed 6 bases from V and 8 bases from J; junction bases left unmatched: 18. The CDR3 DNA is TGTGCCAGCAGGCGACTTCAGGGACTAGATAAATCCCATGAGCAGTTCTTC. This gives the protein CASRRLQGLDKSHEQFF.

This clonotype showed up just a few times. The chain joins TRBV28 to TRBJ2-7; 12 bases map to TRBD2. With V trimmed by 3 bases and J by 5 bases, 8 bases remained unmatched. This CDR3 is built from 16 residues. Germline V gene data show CDR1 as MDHEN and CDR2 as SYDVKM. This chain's CDR3 is CASSLVGLAGRDEQYF. CDR3 nucleotides: TGTGCCAGCAGTTTGGTAGGACTAGCGGGACGGGACGAGCAGTACTTC. The variable domain in full, completed from reference TRBV28 and TRBJ2-7, reads DVKVTQSSRYLVKRTGEKVFLECVQDMDHENMFWYRQDPGLGLRLIYFSYDVKMKEKGDIPEGYSVSREKKERFSLILESASTNQTSMYLCASSLVGLAGRDEQYFGPGTRLTVT.

The chain employs TRBV28 and TRBJ2-7; D is perhaps TRBD2 (5 bases). This CDR3 comprises 13 residues. V lost 6 bases and J lost 4, with 13 bases in between. Per germline, CDR1 MDHEN and CDR2 SYDVKM. The DNA for the CDR3 is TGTGCCAGCAGGAGAGGGTCCACATACGAGCAGTACTTC. The encoded protein is CASRRGSTYEQYF. The entire variable domain, with the rest obtained from reference TRBV28 and TRBJ2-7, is as follows: DVKVTQSSRYLVKRTGEKVFLECVQDMDHENMFWYRQDPGLGLRLIYFSYDVKMKEKGDIPEGYSVSREKKERFSLILESASTNQTSMYLCASRRGSTYEQYFGPGTRLTVT.

This clonotype was observed a few times. V usage is TRBV7-9 and J usage is TRBJ2-5; 7 nucleotides align to TRBD2. Per the germline V gene, CDR1 is SEHNR and CDR2 is FQNEAQ (reference sequence). Losses at the gene ends were 1 base for V and 2 bases for J; bases not matched to a gene: 7. CDR3 length equals 16 residues. The CDR3 DNA reads TGTGCCAGCAGCTTAGTGAAGGCGGGGGTACAAGAGACCCAGTACTTC. It encodes CASSLVKAGVQETQYF.

The chain carries TRBV10-3 and TRBJ2-7; D tentatively fits TRBD1 or TRBD2 (5 bases each). This CDR3 has 13 amino acids. Germline V gene data show CDR1 as ENHRY and CDR2 as SYGVKD. Between the trimmed V and J ends, which lost 7 bases and 2 bases, there was a span of 12 bases. The CDR3 DNA follows: TGTGCCATCAAAGGGACGGATCCCTACGAGCAGTACTTC. Its translation is CAIKGTDPYEQYF.

This clonotype was detected many times. This chain uses TRBV3-1 with TRBJ2-7, with a weak D call TRBD2 (6 bases). CDR3 length equals 13 residues. The ends were cut back, 2 bases at V and 7 bases at J, with 12 bases in the middle. Germline CDR1 and CDR2: LGHDT and YNNKEL (reference sequence). CDR3 amino acids: CASSQPGGREQYF. The CDR3 region has the DNA TGTGCCAGCAGCCAACCAGGAGGGCGGGAGCAGTACTTC.

This clonotype was counted many times. V usage is TRBV4-3 and J usage is TRBJ2-1, with TRBD2 identical over 12 bases. The V segment lost 2 bases and the J segment 8 bases; nucleotides outside the gene matches: 16. Germline CDR1 reads LGHNA; CDR2 reads YSLEER. This CDR3 comprises 19 residues. The chain's CDR3 is CASSQRTTTSGRAGDEQFF. The DNA for the CDR3 is TGCGCCAGCAGCCAAAGAACGACGACTAGCGGGAGAGCTGGGGATGAGCAGTTCTTC.

This clonotype was recorded many times. The chain combines TRBV12-3 or TRBV12-4 with TRBJ2-7, with 8 nucleotides matching TRBD1. After removal of 5 bases from V and 3 bases from J, the junction contained 9 bases not matched to a gene. The CDR3 runs 15 residues. CDR3 residues: CASSPPRTGLYEQYF. The CDR3, as DNA: TGTGCCAGCAGTCCCCCAAGGACAGGGCTCTACGAGCAGTACTTC.

The table lists this clonotype with a few counts. J is TRBJ2-1 and V is TRBV12-3 or TRBV12-4; 9 bases line up with TRBD2. This CDR3 contains 13 residues. Losses at the gene ends were 7 bases for V and 5 bases for J; bases not matched to a gene: 3. The CDR3 spells CASKKRGDNEQFF. DNA for the CDR3: TGTGCCAGCAAGAAGCGGGGGGACAATGAGCAGTTCTTC.

This clonotype was counted between two and nine times. The CDR3 loop reads CASSPPASAHEQYF. The CDR3 coding sequence is TGTGCCAGCAGCCCCCCGGCCTCTGCCCACGAGCAGTACTTC. The J gene is TRBJ2-7, the V gene TRBV5-5; D is uncertain. In germline, CDR1 is SGHKS, CDR2 YYEKEE (reference sequence). CDR3 length: 14 residues. The V end was cut by 4 bases, the J end by 5 bases, with 16 bases between.

This chain joins TRBV20-1 and TRBJ2-7, with 7 bases identical to TRBD2. This CDR3 is built from 16 residues. The germline CDR1 and CDR2 sequences are DFQATT and SNEGSKA (reference sequence). Trimming took 3 bases from V and 2 from J; bases not matched to a gene: 13. For the CDR3, the DNA is TGCAGTGCTAGCTCCTTCCACCGGGCGGGAGCCTACGAGCAGTACTTC. Residues: CSASSFHRAGAYEQYF.

The V and J genes are TRBV18 and TRBJ2-7; D gene unclear. V was pared by 2 bases and J by 3 bases, with 5 bases between. Germline CDR1 is KGHSH and CDR2 is LQKENI. The CDR3 is made up of 12 amino acids. CDR3 residues: CASSPRIYEQYF. CDR3 coding DNA: TGTGCCAGCTCACCAAGGATCTACGAGCAGTACTTC.

This clonotype showed up many times. The rearrangement links TRBV7-8 to TRBJ1-3; D ambiguous. Germline V gene data show CDR1 as SGHVS and CDR2 as FQNEAQ. This CDR3 comprises 12 residues. Between the trimmed V and J ends, which lost 0 bases and 6 bases, there was a span of 3 bases. CDR3 region: CASSLAENTIYF. The CDR3 coding sequence is TGTGCCAGCAGCTTAGCGGAAAACACCATATATTTT.

This clonotype was observed at least ten times. The CDR3 reads CATSDSSRDRGTTDTQYF. CDR3 in DNA: TGTGCCACCAGTGATAGCAGCCGGGACAGGGGGACCACAGATACGCAGTATTTT. This chain joins TRBV24-1 and TRBJ2-3, with 11 nucleotides matching TRBD1. The trim removed 3 bases at V and 2 bases at J, leaving 9 bases unmatched. Germline V gives CDR1 KGHDR, CDR2 SFDVKD. The CDR3 sequence is 18 residues long.

There are a few counts of this clonotype. The chain joins TRBV18 to TRBJ1-5; D unresolved. Germline V gene data show CDR1 as KGHSH and CDR2 as LQKENI. The length of the CDR3 is 12 residues. The V end was cut by 3 bases, the J end by 9 bases, with 9 bases between. The DNA for the CDR3 is TGTGCCAGCTCACCCGGTGAGGGGCCCCAGCATTTT. Protein product: CASSPGEGPQHF.

This clonotype came up a few times. This chain uses TRBV20-1 with TRBJ2-5; TRBD1 aligns across 7 bases. The CDR3 contains 15 residues. Trimming cost V 6 bases and J 4 bases; bases outside gene matches: 14. CDR1 is DFQATT and CDR2 is SNEGSKA in the germline V gene (reference sequence). The CDR3 nucleotides read TGCAGTGCCGAGGGGGCAGGACAATTTGGAGAGACCCAGTACTTC. As protein: CSAEGAGQFGETQYF.

This clonotype appeared a few times. This chain connects TRBV4-3 to TRBJ2-2; D is unclear. Germline V gene sequence: CDR1 LGHNA, CDR2 YSLEER. This CDR3 has 14 residues. Between the trimmed V and J ends, which lost 0 bases and 4 bases, there was a span of 6 bases. This CDR3 reads CASSQETPTGELFF. Written as DNA, the CDR3 is TGCGCCAGCAGCCAAGAAACTCCCACCGGGGAGCTGTTTTTT.

This clonotype has just a few counts. J is TRBJ1-1 and V is TRBV20-1; TRBD1 aligns across 7 bases. The CDR3 length is 12 residues. The ends lost 7 bases at V and 11 bases at J; junction bases unmatched: 13. Germline CDR1 DFQATT, CDR2 SNEGSKA (reference sequence). The DNA for the CDR3 is TGCAGTGGCAAAACAGGGGTTGTACGGGCTTTCTTT. Its translation: CSGKTGVVRAFF.

This clonotype was detected only a few times. The V call is TRBV10-3, the J call TRBJ2-2; a possible D gene is TRBD1 (6 bases). Germline V gene lookup returns CDR1 ENHRY and CDR2 SYGVKD. The CDR3 is made up of 15 amino acids. The V and J ends lost 0 bases and 3 bases respectively, with 8 bases between them. The CDR3: CAISESKGDTGELFF. For the CDR3, the DNA is TGTGCCATCAGTGAGTCGAAGGGGGACACCGGGGAGCTGTTTTTT.

This clonotype was seen repeatedly, ten times or more. The chain has TRBV7-6 and TRBJ2-3, with D unclear. The CDR3 loop spans 13 amino acids. Germline CDR1 SGHVS, CDR2 FNYEAQ. V was clipped by 6 bases and J by 2 bases, with 9 bases between them. Here the CDR3 DNA reads TGTGCCAGCAGTCCGCCCGACACAGATACGCAGTATTTT. The encoded protein is CASSPPDTDTQYF.

This clonotype was detected only a few times. The V and J genes are TRBV12-3 or TRBV12-4 and TRBJ2-3; D is perhaps TRBD1 or TRBD2 (5 bases each). Trimming cost V 6 bases and J 5 bases, with 21 bases left between them. The CDR3 length is 16 residues. The CDR3 is CASSPLPGQLGDTQYF. DNA for the CDR3: TGTGCCAGCAGCCCCCTCCCGGGGCAACTTGGAGATACGCAGTATTTT.

In this sample, this clonotype turned up many times. The rearrangement joins TRBV7-2 to TRBJ2-5; D unresolved. Germline CDR1 reads SGHTA; CDR2 reads FQGNSA. The CDR3 length is 15 residues. V shed 4 bases and J shed 6 bases, with 18 bases lying between them. CDR3 bases: TGTGCCAGCAGCTCCTCTCACTTCATCGGCCAGACCCAGTACTTC. Translating gives CASSSSHFIGQTQYF. Variable domain in full (rest from reference TRBV7-2 and TRBJ2-5): GAGVSQSPSNKVTEKGKDVELRCDPISGHTALYWYRQSLGQGLEFLIYFQGNSAPDKSGLPSDRFSAERTGGSVSTLTIQRTQQEDSAVYLCASSSSHFIGQTQYFGPGTRLLVL.

The rearrangement links TRBV7-9 to TRBJ2-1; 14 bases align to TRBD2. Trimming took 5 bases from V and 9 from J; bases not matched to a gene: 9. The germline V gene encodes CDR1 SEHNR and CDR2 FQNEAQ (reference sequence). The CDR3 spans 16 residues. CDR3 sequence: CASSEGLAGDTPEQFF. CDR3 DNA: TGTGCCAGCAGCGAGGGACTAGCGGGAGATACGCCTGAGCAGTTCTTC.

The chain has TRBV5-1 and TRBJ2-2; 8 positions match TRBD1. Germline CDR1 is SGHRS and CDR2 is YFSETQ. This CDR3 region has 21 residues. Losses at the gene ends were 2 bases for V and 1 base for J; bases not matched to a gene: 19. CDR3 DNA: TGCGCCAGCAGCTTCCGATCCTTGGGACAGGTCGGCGAGTGGAACACCGGGGAGCTGTTTTTT. Its protein product is CASSFRSLGQVGEWNTGELFF.